These 8 T cell receptor beta chains were all obtained from the same sample, sequenced in a study of T cells in Graves' hyperthyroidism and ophthalmopathy. TCR beta CDR3 regions were amplified from RNA transcripts. Using the HTBI primer set, a first-round RT-PCR was run on the TCR CDR3. TCRdb re-derived calls from the multiplex PCR reads in MiXCR, one entry per CDR3 protein. Of hundreds of thousands of distinct CDR3 sequences listed, around 14% were seen once; the top ten hold around 7.7%. The sample consisted of blood. These receptors came from a woman under 30 with Graves' hyperthyroidism.

This clonotype was found many times. The rearrangement uses TRBV29-1 and TRBJ1-2; 11 bases agree with TRBD1. V was pared by 4 bases and J by 8 bases, with 6 bases of the junction left unmatched. The CDR3 sequence is 13 residues long. Germline V gene lookup returns CDR1 SQVTM and CDR2 ANQGSEA. The CDR3 region has the DNA TGCAGCGTTGGGACAGGGGGCATACAGGGCTACACCTTC. Its protein is CSVGTGGIQGYTF.

This clonotype was seen at least ten times. The chain has TRBV20-1 and TRBJ2-5; D may be TRBD2 (6 bases). CDR1 is DFQATT and CDR2 is SNEGSKA in the germline V gene (reference sequence). The CDR3 is 15 amino acids. V was cut by 2 bases and J by 4 bases, with 17 bases left in between. The CDR3 sequence: CSARTRRGRAETQYF. The CDR3 nucleotides read TGCAGTGCTAGAACTCGGCGGGGCCGGGCAGAGACCCAGTACTTC.

The chain uses TRBV7-2 and TRBJ2-1, with D unresolved. Trimming stripped 0 bases from V and 16 bases from J, with 7 bases between. The CDR3 consists of 10 residues. Germline V gene data show CDR1 as SGHTA and CDR2 as FQGNSA. The CDR3 reads CASSLAAGFF. CDR3 in DNA: TGTGCCAGCAGCTTAGCGGCAGGCTTCTTC. Filled out from reference TRBV7-2 and TRBJ2-1, the complete variable domain reads GAGVSQSPSNKVTEKGKDVELRCDPISGHTALYWYRQSLGQGLEFLIYFQGNSAPDKSGLPSDRFSAERTGGSVSTLTIQRTQQEDSAVYLCASSLAAGFFGPGTRLTVL.

This clonotype was found many times. The rearrangement uses TRBV7-9 and TRBJ1-5; no reliable D call. Germline CDR1 reads SEHNR; CDR2 reads FQNEAQ (reference sequence). V dropped 1 base and J dropped 4 bases, with 11 bases sitting between them. CDR3 length: 15 amino acids. In DNA, the CDR3 is TGTGCCAGCAGCTTAGTGGGAGGCGGTAATCAGCCCCAGCATTTT. Its translation: CASSLVGGGNQPQHF.

In the case of this clonotype: An end of the junction differs from the germline gene, which may be a read error. This chain connects TRBV7-6 to TRBJ2-5, with 8 bases matching TRBD1. The germline gives CDR1 SGHVS, CDR2 FNYEAQ. The CDR3 is 14 residues long. The CDR3 spells CAGSRGQGGETQYF. CDR3 DNA sequence: TGTGCCGGCAGCCGCGGACAGGGAGGAGAGACCCAGTACTTC.

This clonotype was recorded many times. The rearrangement uses TRBV20-1 and TRBJ2-5, with TRBD2 identical over 8 bases. V lost 0 bases to trimming and J lost 1 base; unmatched junction nucleotides: 7. The CDR3 loop spans 16 amino acids. CDR1 is DFQATT, CDR2 SNEGSKA, per germline (reference sequence). For the CDR3, the DNA is TGCAGTGCTAGAGAGGGGAGGACTAGCTCCCAAGAGACCCAGTACTTC. As protein: CSAREGRTSSQETQYF.

This clonotype has at least ten counts. The gene calls are TRBV20-1 and TRBJ2-7, with D tentatively TRBD1 (6 bases). Germline V gene sequence: CDR1 DFQATT, CDR2 SNEGSKA (reference sequence). With 4 bases removed from V and 6 bases from J, the gap between germline ends came to 16 bases. CDR3 length equals 13 residues. Here the CDR3 DNA reads TGCAGTGCTATTAGGCAGGGGTTTGGCGAGCAGTACTTC. Protein sequence: CSAIRQGFGEQYF.

This clonotype has at least ten counts. The chain has TRBV4-1 and TRBJ2-7; tentatively, D is TRBD2 (6 bases). The CDR3 covers 15 residues. The V end lost 3 bases, the J end lost 4 bases, and 16 bases lay between the germline ends. CDR1 and CDR2 from the germline V gene are MGHRA and YSYEKL. CDR3 DNA: TGCGCCAGCAGCCACCGCGGAGGGTTTTTATACGAGCAGTACTTC. Translation gives CASSHRGGFLYEQYF.